This TCR beta chain was recorded in a study of T cell clonality in common variable immunodeficiency. Comment on this clone: Its antigen is unknown. Read sequence stops 3 residues before the CDR3 end, and the germline J gene provides the missing end.

Findings and limits, study-wide: Fewer deletions and N-nucleotide insertions were reportedly seen in common variable immunodeficiency TCR beta sequences.

Diagnosis required reduced IgG, IgA and/or IgM with specific antibody deficiency. Most patients and controls had Caucasian heritage. Produced via immunoSEQ multiplex PCR; TCRdb's table is partial and in-frame only. The sample totals some 16,000 clones. The length of the CDR3 is 15 residues. After removal of 5 bases from V and 6 bases from J, the junction contained 9 bases not matched to a gene. Germline CDR1 and CDR2: MNHEY and SVGEGT. The chain combines TRBV6-2 or TRBV6-3 with TRBJ2-1; TRBD2 aligns across 8 bases. This receptor was taken from a human donor with common variable immunodeficiency. Sequencing was carried out using peripheral blood mononuclear cells. This chain's CDR3 is CASSTPPGLGNEQFF. The sequenced part of the CDR3 DNA is TGTGCCAGCAGTACACCCCCGGGACTAGGCAATGAG.